A single sample is the source of the 3 T cell receptor beta chains below, sequenced in a study of T cells in Graves' hyperthyroidism and ophthalmopathy. There were TCR beta CDR3 regions amplified from RNA transcripts. Using the HTBI primer set, a first-round RT-PCR was run on the TCR CDR3. TCRdb passed the multiplex PCR reads through MiXCR, listing each CDR3 protein once. The sample yields hundreds of thousands of distinct CDR3 sequences, 14% to 15% seen once. Sequences were obtained from blood. These receptors all stem from a woman in her thirties or forties with Graves' ophthalmopathy.

This clonotype was seen only once. The chain has TRBV27 and TRBJ2-7; D might be TRBD2 (6 bases). V gave up 3 bases and J gave up 4 bases, with 16 bases separating them. The CDR3 runs to 15 residues. Germline V gene data show CDR1 as MNHEY and CDR2 as SMNVEV (reference sequence). DNA for the CDR3: TGTGCCAGCAGTTTGAAGTCGGGAGAAGGTTACGAGCAGTACTTC. Translated: CASSLKSGEGYEQYF.

In its sample, this clonotype was seen many times. The chain recombines TRBV28 with TRBJ2-4; D is perhaps TRBD2 (5 bases). The CDR3 has 18 residues. Trimming removed 2 bases at V and 0 bases at J, with 17 bases between. CDR1 and CDR2 from the germline V gene are MDHEN and SYDVKM. The CDR3 nucleotides are TGTGCCAGCAGTTTAGGAGGCAGTTCCTCCCCAGCCAAAAACATTCAGTACTTC. Its protein is CASSLGGSSSPAKNIQYF.

Many counts were recorded for this clonotype. The chain is built from TRBV28 and TRBJ1-1, with D possibly matching TRBD1 (6 bases). The CDR3 is 15 amino acids. Trimming took 7 bases from V and 7 from J, leaving 22 bases between them. Germline V gene data show CDR1 as MDHEN and CDR2 as SYDVKM. DNA of the CDR3: TGTGCCAGCACCACCCTGGGGCAGGGGCGAAATGAAGCTTTCTTT. It codes for CASTTLGQGRNEAFF.